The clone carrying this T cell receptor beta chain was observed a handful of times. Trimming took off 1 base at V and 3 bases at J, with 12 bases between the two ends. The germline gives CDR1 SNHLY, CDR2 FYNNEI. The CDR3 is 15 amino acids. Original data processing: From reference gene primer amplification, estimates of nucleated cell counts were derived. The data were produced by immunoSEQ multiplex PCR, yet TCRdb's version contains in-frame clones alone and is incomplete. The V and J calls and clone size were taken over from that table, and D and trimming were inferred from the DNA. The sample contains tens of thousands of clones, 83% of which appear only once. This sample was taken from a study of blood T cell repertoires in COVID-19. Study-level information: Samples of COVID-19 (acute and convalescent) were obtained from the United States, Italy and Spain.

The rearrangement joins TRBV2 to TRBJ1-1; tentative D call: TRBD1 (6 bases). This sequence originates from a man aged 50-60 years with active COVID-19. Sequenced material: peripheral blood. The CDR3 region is CASSEGRQGYTEAFF. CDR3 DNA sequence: TGTGCCAGCAGTGAAGGACGTCAGGGGTACACTGAAGCTTTCTTT.